The 32 T cell receptor beta chains below all came from one sample that was sequenced in a study of response to subunit inactivated influenza vaccine. MiXCR, applied by TCRdb to the RT-PCR reads, yields one record per CDR3 protein. The table has around 530,000 distinct CDR3 sequences, 10% to 15% seen once. Sequenced here: PBMCs from blood, sampled on the day of vaccination. The receptors stem from a man aged 50 to 59 who received an inactivated influenza vaccine.

V gene TRBV10-3 combines with J gene TRBJ2-2, with 8 bases matching TRBD2. The CDR3 consists of 14 residues. CDR1 ENHRY and CDR2 SYGVKD come from the germline V gene. V lost 10 bases and J lost 1; bases outside the gene matches: 5. The CDR3 here is CATQLAENTGELFF. In DNA, the CDR3 is TGTGCCACACAACTAGCGGAGAACACCGGGGAGCTGTTTTTT.

V and J are TRBV7-2 and TRBJ1-5; D is unclear. V shed 2 bases and J shed 1 base, with 12 bases lying between them. CDR1 and CDR2 (germline): SGHTA, FQGNSA. There are 16 residues in the CDR3. The CDR3 region is CASSLYSGGSNQPQHF. CDR3 nucleotides: TGTGCCAGCAGCTTATATTCGGGCGGCAGCAATCAGCCCCAGCATTTT.

V gene TRBV24-1 combines with J gene TRBJ2-7; weak D call: TRBD2 (5 bases). Germline-derived CDR1 and CDR2 are KGHDR and SFDVKD. There are 14 residues in the CDR3. V lost 3 bases, J lost 3 bases, and 11 bases lay in between. This CDR3 is CATSDTGVNYEQYF. The CDR3 nucleotides are TGTGCCACCAGTGATACCGGGGTTAACTACGAGCAGTACTTC.

The chain couples TRBV4-3 to TRBJ2-3, with TRBD2 matching 7 bases. The CDR3 is made up of 14 amino acids. Trimming at V came to 5 bases and at J to 3 bases, leaving 5 bases not matched to a gene. Looked up from germline, CDR1 is LGHNA and CDR2 is YSLEER. CDR3 in amino acids: CASSVGGMTDTQYF. The CDR3 DNA follows: TGCGCCAGCAGCGTCGGGGGGATGACAGATACGCAGTATTTT.

The chain recombines TRBV4-1 with TRBJ1-6; D is uncertain. This CDR3 contains 14 residues. Trimming stripped 1 base from V and 10 bases from J, with 11 bases between. CDR1 and CDR2 from the germline V gene are MGHRA and YSYEKL. The CDR3 region is CASSQAGTESPLHF. DNA for the CDR3: TGCGCCAGCAGCCAAGCGGGTACGGAGTCACCCCTCCACTTT.

This clonotype was seen only a few times. The rearrangement joins TRBV7-3 to TRBJ2-1; 13 bases align to TRBD2. The germline V gene has CDR1 SGHTA and CDR2 FQGTGA. J gave up 7 bases and V 4 bases, and 16 bases lay outside the gene matches. This CDR3 is 19 amino acids long. This CDR3 reads CASSSHPDLLAGGVNEQFF. The CDR3, as DNA: TGTGCCAGCAGCTCACACCCAGATTTACTAGCGGGAGGGGTGAATGAGCAGTTCTTC. Full variable domain (remainder filled in from reference TRBV7-3 and TRBJ2-1): GAGVSQTPSNKVTEKGKYVELRCDPISGHTALYWYRQSLGQGPEFLIYFQGTGAADDSGLPNDRFFAVRPEGSVSTLKIQRTERGDSAVYLCASSSHPDLLAGGVNEQFFGPGTRLTVL.

The chain is built from TRBV6-2 or TRBV6-3 and TRBJ2-3; 7 bases line up with TRBD1. This CDR3 comprises 16 residues. Germline V gene sequence: CDR1 MNHEY, CDR2 SVGEGT. V was pared by 5 bases and J by 3 bases, with 11 bases of the junction left unmatched. The CDR3 loop reads CASSKRQGIGTDTQYF. CDR3 DNA: TGTGCCAGCAGTAAACGACAGGGAATCGGTACAGATACGCAGTATTTT.

V usage is TRBV18 and J usage is TRBJ2-1, with 7 bases aligning to TRBD2. The CDR3 extends over 13 amino acids. Germline V gives CDR1 KGHSH, CDR2 LQKENI. The V and J ends lost 6 bases and 9 bases, in that order; junction bases with no gene match: 8. The CDR3 protein is CASSRDPGGEQFF. For the CDR3, the DNA is TGTGCCAGCTCCCGGGACCCGGGGGGTGAGCAGTTCTTC. Combining the CDR3 with reference TRBV18 and TRBJ2-1 gives the whole variable domain NAGVMQNPRHLVRRRGQEARLRCSPMKGHSHVYWYRQLPEEGLKFMVYLQKENIIDESGMPKERFSAEFPKEGPSILRIQQVVRGDSAAYFCASSRDPGGEQFFGPGTRLTVL.

The CDR3 region is CASSPSQGKSNQPQHF. In nucleotides, the CDR3 is TGTGCCAGCTCACCGTCACAGGGGAAAAGCAATCAGCCCCAGCATTTT. This chain connects TRBV18 to TRBJ1-5; TRBD1 agrees at 7 bases. In germline, CDR1 is KGHSH, CDR2 LQKENI. V shed 3 bases and J 1 base; nucleotides not matched to a gene: 6. The length of the CDR3 is 16 residues. Full variable domain (remainder filled in from reference TRBV18 and TRBJ1-5): NAGVMQNPRHLVRRRGQEARLRCSPMKGHSHVYWYRQLPEEGLKFMVYLQKENIIDESGMPKERFSAEFPKEGPSILRIQQVVRGDSAAYFCASSPSQGKSNQPQHFGDGTRLSIL.

The chain has TRBV4-3 and TRBJ1-1; no definite D call. Germline V gene sequence: CDR1 LGHNA, CDR2 YSLEER. The CDR3 is 15 residues long. V was clipped by 0 bases and J by 5 bases, with 13 bases between them. CDR3 coding DNA: TGCGCCAGCAGCCAAGATTTAGTGAGGGTTACTGAAGCTTTCTTT. Translating it yields CASSQDLVRVTEAFF.

The table lists this clonotype with a few counts. This sequence joins TRBV20-1 and TRBJ1-1; D might be TRBD1 (5 bases). The germline gives CDR1 DFQATT, CDR2 SNEGSKA (reference sequence). With 0 bases removed from V and 10 bases from J, the gap between germline ends came to 18 bases. This CDR3 region has 14 residues. CDR3 sequence (DNA): TGCAGTGCTAGAGAAGGGACCTCCCCTTATGGAGCTTTCTTT. This codes for CSAREGTSPYGAFF.

This chain links TRBV24-1 with TRBJ2-7; possibly TRBD1 for D (6 bases). CDR1 is KGHDR and CDR2 is SFDVKD in the germline V gene. The CDR3 runs 15 residues. V was shortened by 3 bases and J by 5 bases, with 16 bases between the two germline ends. The CDR3 reads CATSDPLTGFHEQYF. CDR3 sequence (DNA): TGTGCCACCAGTGATCCGCTGACAGGTTTCCACGAGCAGTACTTC.

This chain uses TRBV3-1 with TRBJ2-7; D is possibly TRBD2 (5 bases). The germline gives CDR1 LGHDT, CDR2 YNNKEL (reference sequence). This CDR3 contains 14 residues. V lost 1 base and J lost 3, with 10 bases in between. CDR3 coding DNA: TGTGCCAGCAGCCAAGGAGGACTCTACTACGAGCAGTACTTC. Residues: CASSQGGLYYEQYF.

The V gene is TRBV7-9, the J gene TRBJ2-1; TRBD1 might be the D (6 bases). Germline loops: CDR1 SEHNR, CDR2 FQNEAQ (reference sequence). Trimming removed 5 bases at V and 7 bases at J, with 12 bases between. The CDR3 extends over 13 amino acids. CDR3 in DNA: TGTGCCAGCAGCGACGACAGGCCGAATGAGCAGTTCTTC. Its protein is CASSDDRPNEQFF.

This clonotype was seen a handful of times. The chain has TRBV4-2 and TRBJ2-2, with 11 bases that match TRBD2. CDR3 size: 18 residues. Trimming at V came to 3 bases and at J to 7 bases, leaving 13 bases not matched to a gene. The V gene's germline CDR1 is LGHNA and CDR2 YNFKEQ. CDR3 nucleotides: TGTGCCAGCAGCCAGGATAACCTAGCGGGGGGCACCGGCGGGGAGCTGTTTTTT. This codes for CASSQDNLAGGTGGELFF.

The chain links TRBV7-2 to TRBJ2-3; 10 bases are shared with TRBD2. Trimming removed 2 bases from V and 6 bases from J; junction bases left unmatched: 8. Germline assignment: CDR1 SGHTA and CDR2 FQGNSA. CDR3 length: 16 residues. The CDR3 region is CASSLRELAGEDTQYF. For the CDR3, the DNA is TGTGCCAGCAGCTTAAGGGAGCTAGCGGGAGAGGATACGCAGTATTTT.

Turning to this clonotype: Relative to the germline gene, one junction end is altered; a read error may explain this. The CDR3 DNA reads TGCTGTGCTAGAGGCAGCCTAGGGAACACAGATACGCAGTATTTT. It encodes CCARGSLGNTDTQYF. The gene calls are TRBV20-1 and TRBJ2-3, with D hard to call. The length of the CDR3 is 15 residues. Germline loops: CDR1 DFQATT, CDR2 SNEGSKA (reference sequence).

This clonotype turned up a few times. The V call is TRBV7-6, the J call TRBJ1-2; D perhaps matches TRBD1 (5 bases). Trimming cost V 7 bases and J 8 bases, with 17 bases left between them. The length of the CDR3 is 13 residues. Germline CDR1 SGHVS, CDR2 FNYEAQ. As DNA, the CDR3 is TGTGCCAGCACCCTCTCGGAGGGGACCGGCTACACCTTC. Translating it yields CASTLSEGTGYTF.

The rearrangement joins TRBV5-1 to TRBJ1-4; no clear D gene. The CDR3 covers 13 residues. Germline assignment: CDR1 SGHRS and CDR2 YFSETQ. V lost 4 bases and J 8 bases, leaving 12 bases between the germline ends. The CDR3 spells CASSATTTEKLFF. The CDR3 DNA reads as TGCGCCAGCAGCGCTACGACGACGGAAAAACTGTTTTTT.

V and J are TRBV5-1 and TRBJ2-2, with a possible D match to TRBD1 (6 bases). V lost 3 bases and J lost 3, with 12 bases in between. Germline-derived CDR1 and CDR2 are SGHRS and YFSETQ. The CDR3 is made up of 15 amino acids. This CDR3 is CASSSGHPDTGELFF. CDR3 nucleotide sequence: TGCGCCAGCAGCTCGGGACACCCCGACACCGGGGAGCTGTTTTTT.

This clonotype has a handful of counts. V gene TRBV20-1 combines with J gene TRBJ2-7; 7 positions agree with TRBD1. Germline V lookup: CDR1 DFQATT, CDR2 SNEGSKA (reference sequence). The V segment lost 3 bases and the J segment 3 bases; nucleotides outside the gene matches: 8. The length of the CDR3 is 14 residues. CDR3 in amino acids: CSASDTGVRYEQYF. In nucleotides, the CDR3 is TGCAGTGCTAGCGATACAGGGGTGCGCTACGAGCAGTACTTC.

The table lists this clonotype with many counts. The CDR3 sequence: CASSPPRQGGAGELFF. Written as DNA, the CDR3 is TGTGCCAGCTCACCTCCTCGACAGGGGGGCGCCGGGGAGCTGTTTTTT. V gene TRBV18 combines with J gene TRBJ2-2; the match to TRBD1 covers 9 bases. Germline V gives CDR1 KGHSH, CDR2 LQKENI. This CDR3 has 16 amino acids. Trimming at V came to 3 bases and at J to 6 bases, leaving 8 bases not matched to a gene.

The chain has TRBV25-1 and TRBJ2-3; 11 bases align to TRBD1. Unmatched junction bases numbered 4, after V lost 3 bases and J lost 8 bases. This CDR3 comprises 14 residues. Germline CDR1 reads MGHDK; CDR2 reads SYGVNS. In nucleotides, the CDR3 is TGTGCCAGCAGTGAGGGACAGGGGGGCGTTACGCAGTATTTT. Amino acid sequence: CASSEGQGGVTQYF.

The table lists this clonotype with a few counts. V is TRBV12-3 or TRBV12-4 and J is TRBJ2-7; 8 nucleotides match TRBD1. The junction had 9 bases not matched to a gene; V was cut back by 5 bases and J by 3 bases. The CDR3 covers 15 residues. In nucleotides, the CDR3 is TGTGCCAGCAGTGGCGGGACAGGTCTCTACTACGAGCAGTACTTC. It translates to CASSGGTGLYYEQYF.

This clonotype appeared many times. The V call is TRBV7-6, the J call TRBJ2-7, with D uncertain. V was clipped by 3 bases and J by 0 bases, with 9 bases between them. This CDR3 contains 14 residues. The germline gives CDR1 SGHVS, CDR2 FNYEAQ. The CDR3 region is CASSLERTSYEQYF. The CDR3 region has the DNA TGTGCCAGCAGCTTGGAGAGGACCTCCTACGAGCAGTACTTC.

This clonotype appeared a few times. The chain carries TRBV21-1 and TRBJ2-3; TRBD2, the table's D call, lacks a check against the DNA. TRBV21-1 is noted as a pseudogene. There are 16 residues in the CDR3. CDR3 protein: CASSKVKRGDTDTQYF. CDR3 sequence (DNA): TGTGCCAGCAGCAAAGTGAAGCGGGGAGACACAGATACGCAGTATTTT.

This clonotype occurred a few times. V and J are TRBV6-6 and TRBJ2-7; the D is unclear. V dropped 4 bases and J dropped 0 bases, with 7 bases sitting between them. In germline, CDR1 is MNHNY, CDR2 SVGAGI (reference sequence). The CDR3 spans 13 residues. This CDR3 reads CASSFKPSYEQYF. CDR3 nucleotide sequence: TGTGCCAGCAGTTTCAAGCCCTCCTACGAGCAGTACTTC.

The V gene is TRBV10-3, the J gene TRBJ2-7, with D possibly called TRBD1 or TRBD2 (5 bases each). Trimming removed 2 bases at V and 3 bases at J, with 5 bases between. The CDR3 totals 12 residues. The germline V gene encodes CDR1 ENHRY and CDR2 SYGVKD. The CDR3 reads CAISEGGYEQYF. In DNA, the CDR3 is TGTGCCATCAGTGAGGGGGGCTACGAGCAGTACTTC.

A remark on this clonotype: The junction and the germline gene differ at one end; a read error may be behind it. The CDR3 nucleotides are TGTGCCAGCTCACCCTCCCGCTCTTTC. This encodes CASSPSRSF. The rearrangement links TRBV18 to TRBJ2-7; D remains ambiguous. Germline V gene sequence: CDR1 KGHSH, CDR2 LQKENI. This CDR3 is built from 9 residues.

This clonotype was detected ten times or more. At one end, the junction sequence differs from germline, possibly due to a read error. The V and J genes are TRBV12-3 or TRBV12-4 and TRBJ1-1; D is unresolved. This CDR3 comprises 13 residues. The CDR3 DNA reads TGTGCCAGCAATTTACAGACTAACACTGAAGCTTTCTTT. Residues: CASNLQTNTEAFF.

This clonotype was seen at least ten times. The V call is TRBV7-2, the J call TRBJ2-1, with D possibly being TRBD1 or TRBD2 (5 bases each). The CDR3 runs to 15 residues. Germline lookup yields CDR1 SGHTA and CDR2 FQGNSA. The V end lost 4 bases, the J end lost 1 base, and 11 bases lay between the germline ends. The CDR3 DNA reads TGTGCCAGCAGCTCAACTAGACAGTCCTACAATGAGCAGTTCTTC. Amino acids: CASSSTRQSYNEQFF.

This clonotype was observed a handful of times. This chain links TRBV5-1 with TRBJ2-7; D unresolved. The CDR3 sequence is 17 residues long. The germline V and J ends were trimmed by 2 bases and 2 bases, with 20 bases remaining between them. The germline CDR1 and CDR2 sequences are SGHRS and YFSETQ. CDR3 nucleotide sequence: TGCGCCAGCAGCTTTTTTCCGGGCTGGCCCCTTCCCTACGAGCAGTACTTC. Protein product: CASSFFPGWPLPYEQYF.